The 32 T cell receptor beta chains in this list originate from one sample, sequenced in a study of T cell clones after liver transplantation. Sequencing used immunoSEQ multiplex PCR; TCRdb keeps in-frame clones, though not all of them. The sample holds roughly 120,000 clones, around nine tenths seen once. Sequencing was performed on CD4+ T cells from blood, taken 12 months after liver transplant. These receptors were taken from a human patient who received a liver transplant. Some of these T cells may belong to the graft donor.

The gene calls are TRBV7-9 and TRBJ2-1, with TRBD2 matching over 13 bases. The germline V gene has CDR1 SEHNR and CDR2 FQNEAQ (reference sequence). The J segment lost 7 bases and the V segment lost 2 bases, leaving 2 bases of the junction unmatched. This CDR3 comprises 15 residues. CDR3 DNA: TGTGCCAGCAGCTTACCGGGACTAGCGGGGAATGAGCAGTTCTTC. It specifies CASSLPGLAGNEQFF.

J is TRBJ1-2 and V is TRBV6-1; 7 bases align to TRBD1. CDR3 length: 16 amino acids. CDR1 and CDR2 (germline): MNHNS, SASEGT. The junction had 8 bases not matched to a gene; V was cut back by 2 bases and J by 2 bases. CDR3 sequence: CASSEISLTGNYGYTF. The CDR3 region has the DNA TGTGCCAGCAGTGAAATTTCCTTGACAGGGAACTATGGCTACACCTTC.

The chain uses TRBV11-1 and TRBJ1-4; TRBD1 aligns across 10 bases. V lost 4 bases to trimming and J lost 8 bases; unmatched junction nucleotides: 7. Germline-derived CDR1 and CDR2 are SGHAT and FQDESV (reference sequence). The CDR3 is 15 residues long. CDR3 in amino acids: CASSSSGTGEEKLFF. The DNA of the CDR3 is TGTGCCAGCAGCTCTTCCGGGACAGGGGAAGAAAAACTGTTTTTT.

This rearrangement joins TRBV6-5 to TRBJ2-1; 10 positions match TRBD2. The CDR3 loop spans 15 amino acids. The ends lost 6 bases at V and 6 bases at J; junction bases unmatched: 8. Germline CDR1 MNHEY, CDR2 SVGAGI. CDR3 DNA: TGTGCCAGCAGGCTTGGACTAGCGGCGAGCAATGAGCAGTTCTTC. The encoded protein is CASRLGLAASNEQFF.

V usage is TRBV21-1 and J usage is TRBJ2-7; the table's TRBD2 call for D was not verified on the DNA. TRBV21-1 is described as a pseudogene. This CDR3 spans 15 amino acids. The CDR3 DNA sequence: TGTGCCAGCAGCAGATCTAGCGGGAGGGTTTACGAGCAGTACTTC. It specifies CASSRSSGRVYEQYF.

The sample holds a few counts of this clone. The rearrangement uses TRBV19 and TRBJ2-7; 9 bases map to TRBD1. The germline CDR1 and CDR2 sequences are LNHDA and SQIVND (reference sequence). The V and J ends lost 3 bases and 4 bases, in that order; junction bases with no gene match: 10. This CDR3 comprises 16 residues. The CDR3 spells CASSIAPGQGGYEQYF. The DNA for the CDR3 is TGTGCCAGTAGTATTGCCCCGGGACAGGGTGGTTACGAGCAGTACTTC.

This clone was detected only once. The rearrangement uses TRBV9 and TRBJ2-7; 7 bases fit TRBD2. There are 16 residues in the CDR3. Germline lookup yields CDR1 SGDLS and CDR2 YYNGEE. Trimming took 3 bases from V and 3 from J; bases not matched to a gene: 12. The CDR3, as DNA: TGTGCCAGCAGCGCTGGACTAAGCGGGGATCTCTACGAGCAGTACTTC. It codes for CASSAGLSGDLYEQYF.

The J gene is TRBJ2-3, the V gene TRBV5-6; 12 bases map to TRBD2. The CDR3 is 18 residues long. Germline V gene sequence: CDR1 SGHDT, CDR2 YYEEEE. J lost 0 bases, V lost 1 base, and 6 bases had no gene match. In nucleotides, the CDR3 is TGTGCCAGCAGCTTGAGGACTAGCGGGATGAGTAGCACAGATACGCAGTATTTT. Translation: CASSLRTSGMSSTDTQYF. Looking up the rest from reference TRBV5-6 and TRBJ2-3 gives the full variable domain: DAGVTQSPTHLIKTRGQQVTLRCSPKSGHDTVSWYQQALGQGPQFIFQYYEEEERQRGNFPDRFSGHQFPNYSSELNVNALLLGDSALYLCASSLRTSGMSSTDTQYFGPGTRLTVL.

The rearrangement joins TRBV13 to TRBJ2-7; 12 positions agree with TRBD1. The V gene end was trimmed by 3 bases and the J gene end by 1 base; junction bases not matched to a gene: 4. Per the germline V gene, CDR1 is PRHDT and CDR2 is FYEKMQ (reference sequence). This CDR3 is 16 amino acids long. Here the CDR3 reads CASSLGDRGLSYEQYF. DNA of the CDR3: TGTGCCAGCAGCTTGGGGGACAGGGGGCTGTCCTACGAGCAGTACTTC.

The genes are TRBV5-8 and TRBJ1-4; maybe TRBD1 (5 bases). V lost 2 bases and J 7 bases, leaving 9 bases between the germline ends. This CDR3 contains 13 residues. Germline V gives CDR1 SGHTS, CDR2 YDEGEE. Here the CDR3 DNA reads TGTGCCAGCAGCTTTGCAGGGATTGAAAAACTGTTTTTT. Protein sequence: CASSFAGIEKLFF.

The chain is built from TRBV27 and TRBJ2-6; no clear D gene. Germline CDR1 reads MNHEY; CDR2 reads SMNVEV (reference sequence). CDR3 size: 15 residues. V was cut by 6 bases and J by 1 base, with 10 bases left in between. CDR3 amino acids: CASRSLWSGANVLTF. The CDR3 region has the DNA TGTGCCAGCAGGTCCCTTTGGTCTGGGGCCAACGTCCTGACTTTC. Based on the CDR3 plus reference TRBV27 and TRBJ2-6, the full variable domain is EAQVTQNPRYLITVTGKKLTVTCSQNMNHEYMSWYRQDPGLGLRQIYYSMNVEVTDKGDVPEGYKVSRKEKRNFPLILESPSPNQTSLYFCASRSLWSGANVLTFGAGSRLTVL.

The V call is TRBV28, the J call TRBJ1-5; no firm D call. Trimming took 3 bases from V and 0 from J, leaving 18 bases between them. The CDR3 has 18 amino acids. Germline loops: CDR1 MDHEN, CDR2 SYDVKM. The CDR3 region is CASSFPWRKRYSNQPQHF. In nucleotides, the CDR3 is TGTGCCAGCAGTTTCCCGTGGAGGAAGAGGTATAGCAATCAGCCCCAGCATTTT.

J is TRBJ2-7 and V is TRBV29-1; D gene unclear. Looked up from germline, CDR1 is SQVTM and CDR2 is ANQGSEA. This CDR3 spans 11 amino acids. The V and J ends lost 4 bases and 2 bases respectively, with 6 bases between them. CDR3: CSVGVTYEQYF. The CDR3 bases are TGCAGCGTTGGGGTTACCTACGAGCAGTACTTC.

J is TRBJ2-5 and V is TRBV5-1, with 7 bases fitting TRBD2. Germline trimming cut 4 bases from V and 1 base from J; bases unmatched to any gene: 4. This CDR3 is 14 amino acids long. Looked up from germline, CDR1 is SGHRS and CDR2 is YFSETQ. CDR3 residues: CASSGASGQETQYF. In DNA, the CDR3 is TGCGCCAGCAGCGGGGCTAGCGGCCAAGAGACCCAGTACTTC.

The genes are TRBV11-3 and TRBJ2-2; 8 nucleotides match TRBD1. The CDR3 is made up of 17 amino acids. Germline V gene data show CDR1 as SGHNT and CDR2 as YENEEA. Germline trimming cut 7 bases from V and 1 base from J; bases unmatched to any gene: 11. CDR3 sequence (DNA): TGTGCCAGCAAAAGAACTGCCGGGACAGGGAACACCGGGGAGCTGTTTTTT. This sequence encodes CASKRTAGTGNTGELFF.

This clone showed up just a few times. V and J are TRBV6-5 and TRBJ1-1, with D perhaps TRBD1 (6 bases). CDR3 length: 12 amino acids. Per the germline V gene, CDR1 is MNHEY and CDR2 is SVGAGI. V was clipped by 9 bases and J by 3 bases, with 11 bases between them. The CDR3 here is CASSTGDTEAFF. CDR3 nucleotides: TGTGCCAGTTCGACAGGCGACACTGAAGCTTTCTTT.

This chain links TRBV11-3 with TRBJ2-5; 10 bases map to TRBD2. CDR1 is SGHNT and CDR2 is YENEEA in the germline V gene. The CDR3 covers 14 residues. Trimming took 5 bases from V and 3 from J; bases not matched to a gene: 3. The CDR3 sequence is CASSPGLAEETQYF. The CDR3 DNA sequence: TGTGCCAGCAGCCCCGGACTAGCGGAAGAGACCCAGTACTTC.

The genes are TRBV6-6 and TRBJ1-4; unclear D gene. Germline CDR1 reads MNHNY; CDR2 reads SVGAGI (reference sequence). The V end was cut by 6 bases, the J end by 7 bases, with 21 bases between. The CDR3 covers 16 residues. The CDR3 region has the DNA TGTGCCAGCAGAAGTCCGGGTTCACAAGTCGGTGAAAAACTGTTTTTT. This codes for CASRSPGSQVGEKLFF.

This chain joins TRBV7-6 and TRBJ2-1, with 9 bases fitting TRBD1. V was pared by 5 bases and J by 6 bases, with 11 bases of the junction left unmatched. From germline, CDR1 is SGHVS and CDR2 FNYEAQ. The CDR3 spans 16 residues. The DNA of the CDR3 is TGTGCCAGCAGCCCCCCTCGGGGACAGGGCGCCAATGAGCAGTTCTTC. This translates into CASSPPRGQGANEQFF.

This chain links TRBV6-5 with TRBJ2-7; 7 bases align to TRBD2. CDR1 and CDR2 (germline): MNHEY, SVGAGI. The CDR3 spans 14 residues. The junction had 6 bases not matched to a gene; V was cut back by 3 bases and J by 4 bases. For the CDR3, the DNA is TGTGCCAGCAGTTATTCCGGACTAGGTTACGAGCAGTACTTC. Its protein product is CASSYSGLGYEQYF.

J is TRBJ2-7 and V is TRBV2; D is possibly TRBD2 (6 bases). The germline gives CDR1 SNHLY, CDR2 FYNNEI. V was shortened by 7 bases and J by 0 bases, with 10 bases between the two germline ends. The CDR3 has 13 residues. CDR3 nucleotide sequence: TGTGCCAGCATGCGGGAACACTCCTACGAGCAGTACTTC. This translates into CASMREHSYEQYF. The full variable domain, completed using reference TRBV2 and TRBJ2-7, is EPEVTQTPSHQVTQMGQEVILRCVPISNHLYFYWYRQILGQKVEFLVSFYNNEISEKSEIFDDQFSVERPDGSNFTLKIRSTKLEDSAMYFCASMREHSYEQYFGPGTRLTVT.

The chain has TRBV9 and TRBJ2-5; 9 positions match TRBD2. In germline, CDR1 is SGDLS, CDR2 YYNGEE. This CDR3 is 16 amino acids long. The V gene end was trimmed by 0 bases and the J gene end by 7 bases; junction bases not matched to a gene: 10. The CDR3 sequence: CASSVGVAGVEVTQYF. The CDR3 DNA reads TGTGCCAGCAGCGTAGGTGTAGCGGGAGTGGAGGTGACCCAGTACTTC.

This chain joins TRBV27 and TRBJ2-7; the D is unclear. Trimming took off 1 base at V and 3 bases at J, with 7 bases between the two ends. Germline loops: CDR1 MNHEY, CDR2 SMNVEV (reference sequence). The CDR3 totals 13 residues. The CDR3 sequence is CASSLFQDYEQYF. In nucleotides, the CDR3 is TGTGCCAGCAGTTTATTTCAGGACTACGAGCAGTACTTC.

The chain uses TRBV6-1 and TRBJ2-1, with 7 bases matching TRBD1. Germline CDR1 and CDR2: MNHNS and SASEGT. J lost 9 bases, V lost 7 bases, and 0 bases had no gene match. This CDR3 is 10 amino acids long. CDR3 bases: TGTGCCAGCACAGGGGGTGAGCAGTTCTTC. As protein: CASTGGEQFF.

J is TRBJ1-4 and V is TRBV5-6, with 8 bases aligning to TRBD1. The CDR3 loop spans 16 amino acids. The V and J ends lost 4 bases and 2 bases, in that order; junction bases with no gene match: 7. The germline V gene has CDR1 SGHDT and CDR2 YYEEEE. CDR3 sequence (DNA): TGTGCCAGCAGCCGACAGGGGACGGTGACTAATGAAAAACTGTTTTTT. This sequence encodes CASSRQGTVTNEKLFF.

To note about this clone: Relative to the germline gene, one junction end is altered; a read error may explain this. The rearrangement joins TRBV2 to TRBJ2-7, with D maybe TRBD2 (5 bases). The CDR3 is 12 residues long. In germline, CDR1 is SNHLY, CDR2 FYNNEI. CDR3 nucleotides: TGTGCCAGCAGTGAACAGACTACGAGCATGAACTTC. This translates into CASSEQTTSMNF.

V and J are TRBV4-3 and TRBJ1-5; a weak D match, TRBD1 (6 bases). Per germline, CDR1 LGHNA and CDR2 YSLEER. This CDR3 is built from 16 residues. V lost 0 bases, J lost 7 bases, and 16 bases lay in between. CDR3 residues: CASSQDYKDSYQPQHF. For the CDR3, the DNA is TGCGCCAGCAGCCAAGATTATAAGGACAGTTACCAGCCCCAGCATTTT.

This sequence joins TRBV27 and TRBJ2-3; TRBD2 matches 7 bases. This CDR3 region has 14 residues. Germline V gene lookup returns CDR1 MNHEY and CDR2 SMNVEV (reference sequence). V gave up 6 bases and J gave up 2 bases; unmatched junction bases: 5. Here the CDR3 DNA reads TGTGCCAGCAGCCGGGGACTAAACACAGATACGCAGTATTTT. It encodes CASSRGLNTDTQYF.

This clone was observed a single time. This chain's CDR3 is CASSLPTLYNEQFF. The CDR3 nucleotides are TGTGCCAGCAGTTTACCCACCCTCTACAATGAGCAGTTCTTC. V is TRBV28 and J is TRBJ2-1; unclear D gene. From germline, CDR1 is MDHEN and CDR2 SYDVKM. CDR3 length: 14 amino acids. Trimming took off 2 bases at V and 3 bases at J, with 8 bases between the two ends.

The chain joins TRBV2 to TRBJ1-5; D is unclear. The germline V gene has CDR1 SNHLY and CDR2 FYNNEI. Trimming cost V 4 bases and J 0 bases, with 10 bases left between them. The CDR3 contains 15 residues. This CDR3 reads CASSVGQNSNQPQHF. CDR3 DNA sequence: TGTGCCAGCAGTGTTGGGCAGAATAGCAATCAGCCCCAGCATTTT.

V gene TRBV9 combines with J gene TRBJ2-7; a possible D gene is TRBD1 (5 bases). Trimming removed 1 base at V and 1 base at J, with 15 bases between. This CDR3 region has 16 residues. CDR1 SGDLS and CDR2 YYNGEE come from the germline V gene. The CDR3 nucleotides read TGTGCCAGCAGCGTAAGCCCACTGACAGATTCCTACGAGCAGTACTTC. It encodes CASSVSPLTDSYEQYF.

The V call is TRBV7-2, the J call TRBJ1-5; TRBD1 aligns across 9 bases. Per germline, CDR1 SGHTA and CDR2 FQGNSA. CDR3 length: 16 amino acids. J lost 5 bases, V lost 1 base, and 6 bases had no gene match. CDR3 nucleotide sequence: TGTGCCAGCAGCTTAGATGGGACAGGGAGAGATCAGCCCCAGCATTTT. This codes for CASSLDGTGRDQPQHF.